The T cell receptor (beta chain) described here comes from a study of post-analysis software for immune sequencing data (dated by TCRdb to about 2015). Regarding the complete study: Relapsing-remitting, secondary progressive and progressive-relapsing multiple sclerosis were recorded as disease courses, and subtype annotation was lacking for some patients. Patient repertoires were compared against about twelve previously published healthy control repertoires from donors aged roughly 6 to 28 years. A subset of samples was prepared in parallel using single-end sample barcoding, then pooled and co-amplified after Illumina adapter ligation. Study-wide conclusions, independent of this receptor: The control group was slightly older than the multiple sclerosis patient group. Multiple sclerosis patients had significantly lower normalized Chao1 diversity than controls, a result that suggests substantial peripheral T-cell clonal expansion. Patients showed significantly higher frequencies than controls for a handful of TRBV segments, among them TRBV5-6, TRBV5-1 and TRBV20-1. Direct clustering with F measure showed strong co-clustering of samples prepared in the same batch, prompting a batch-effect correction.

Library prep was done by PCR. Instrument used: Illumina HiSeq 2500. Unique molecular identifiers were incorporated into TCR beta cDNA libraries to reduce PCR and sequencing biases. Every 1 to 10 million input T cells yielded approximately 500,000 cDNA molecules, meaning each molecule approximated one T cell. The patient libraries were prepared and sequenced with the same protocol used for the earlier healthy control dataset. Samples belonging to the same batch were prepared together, multiplexed and sequenced on a shared HiSeq lane. From the authors' description of their analysis: Raw barcoded reads were processed with MIGEC, discarding single-read molecular identifier groups before consensus assembly and CDR3 extraction. VDJtools was used for post-analysis of the clonotype tables, with diversity normalized by down-sampling every dataset to the smallest sample size. Repertoire overlap clustering matched CDR3 amino acid but not nucleotide sequences to correct batch-related cross-sample contamination. The public reads were reprocessed in TCRdb via fastp at Q25 and MiXCR, keeping in-frame beta chains. CDR3 protein sequences are deduplicated, and each keeps its most common genes and DNA. The V and J calls reflect TCRdb's pipeline rather than the authors' work. This sample lists 350,000 to 450,000 distinct CDR3 sequences; approximately 37% were detected once. The top ten constitute less than 10% of the sample.

To demonstrate the VDJtools post-analysis software, the study profiled TCR beta repertoires from the peripheral blood of about 13 young patients with multiple sclerosis. Multiple sclerosis patients were children and adolescents aged about 6 to 17 years. This clonotype turned up a few times. Its antigen has not been determined. No base quality values were provided; no much bigger clone lies one nucleotide off. Reading from cysteine to phenylalanine, the CDR3 counts 14 amino acids. The kept DNA is CDR3 alone, 42 bases in frame from the first base. For CDR1 and CDR2, the germline V gene lists SQVTM and ANQGSEA. V loses 4 bases of germline sequence and J loses 0 bases, and the interval between the two ends is 12 bases.

This receptor was identified in a girl aged 2 to 10 with multiple sclerosis. The chain couples TRBV29-1 to TRBJ1-1, with the D gene not clear enough to name. The sequenced material came from blood. Read as DNA, the sequence is TGCAGCGTTGGGAAAGGTTTCATGAACACTGAAGCTTTCTTT. It specifies CSVGKGFMNTEAFF.